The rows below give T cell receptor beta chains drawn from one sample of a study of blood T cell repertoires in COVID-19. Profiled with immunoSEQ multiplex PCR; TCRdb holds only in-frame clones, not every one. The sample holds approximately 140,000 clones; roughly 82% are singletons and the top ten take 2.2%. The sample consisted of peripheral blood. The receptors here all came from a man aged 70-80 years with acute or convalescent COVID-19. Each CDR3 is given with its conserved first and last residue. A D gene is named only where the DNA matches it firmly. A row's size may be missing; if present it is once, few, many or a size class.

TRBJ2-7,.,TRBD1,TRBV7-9,TGTGCCAGCAGCTTAGCCACAGGGGTCCCCGAGCAGTACTTC,CASSLATGVPEQYF
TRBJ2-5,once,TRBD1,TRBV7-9,TGTGCCAGCAGTAGCGGACAGGGCTGGGAGACCCAGTACTTC,CASSSGQGWETQYF
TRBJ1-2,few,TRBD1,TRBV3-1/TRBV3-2,TGTGCCAGCAGCCAAACGACAGGGGCCCACCATGTCGATGGCTACACCTTC,CASSQTTGAHHVDGYTF
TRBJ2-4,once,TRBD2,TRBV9,TGTGCCAGCAGCGTAGCTACTAGCGGGGACATTCAGTACTTC,CASSVATSGDIQYF
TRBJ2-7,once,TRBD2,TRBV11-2,TGTGCCAGCAGCTTAGTGGCGGGAGTGTCCTACGAGCAGTACTTC,CASSLVAGVSYEQYF
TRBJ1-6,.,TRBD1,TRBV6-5,TGTGCCAGCAGACCGGGACAGTTCAATTCACCCCTCCACTTT,CASRPGQFNSPLHF
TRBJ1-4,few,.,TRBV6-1,TGTGCCAGCAGTGAAAGGTCCGCCAGGGTTGAAAAACTGTTTTTT,CASSERSARVEKLFF
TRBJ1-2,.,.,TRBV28,TGTGCCACCCGGGACATTAACTATGGCTACACCTTC,CATRDINYGYTF
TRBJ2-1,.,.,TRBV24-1,TGTGCCACCAGTGATTTCACTCGCAATGAGCAGTTCTTC,CATSDFTRNEQFF
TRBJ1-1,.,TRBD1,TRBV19,TGTGCCAGTAGTATACCAAGGACAGGGAAGGACACTGAAGCTTTCTTT,CASSIPRTGKDTEAFF
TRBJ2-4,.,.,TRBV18,TGTGCCAGCTCACCGGGGAGACCCTCAAACATTCAGTACTTC,CASSPGRPSNIQYF
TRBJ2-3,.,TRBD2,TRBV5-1,TGCGCCAGCAGCTTGTTGACTAGCGGGGGGGCTGGGACAGATACGCAGTATTTT,CASSLLTSGGAGTDTQYF
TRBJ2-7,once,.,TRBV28,TGTGCCAGCACCGAGGACAATCTATTTACCTACGAGCAGTACTTC,CASTEDNLFTYEQYF
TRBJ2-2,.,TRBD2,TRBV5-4,TGTGCCAGCAGCCCCCCGGGGGGGGCACAGACCGGGGAGCTGTTTTTT,CASSPPGGAQTGELFF
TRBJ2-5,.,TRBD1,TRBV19,TGTGCCAGTAGACCCAACGGACAGGGGCAAGAGACCCAGTACTTC,CASRPNGQGQETQYF
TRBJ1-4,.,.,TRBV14,TGTGCCAGCAGCCAAGTGATGGGGGGGAATGAAAAACTGTTTTTT,CASSQVMGGNEKLFF
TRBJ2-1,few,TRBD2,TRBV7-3,TGTGCCAGCAGTAAGTTAGCGGGAGGAAACCTCGCTCCCTACAATGAGCAGTTCTTC,CASSKLAGGNLAPYNEQFF
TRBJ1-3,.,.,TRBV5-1,TGCGCCAGCAACCCCACAGGCTCTGGAAACACCATATATTTT,CASNPTGSGNTIYF
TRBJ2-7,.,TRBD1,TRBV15,TGTGCCACCAGCAAGGACAGGGGGGTTTACGAGCAGTACTTC,CATSKDRGVYEQYF
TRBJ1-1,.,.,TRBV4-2,TGTGCCAGCAGCCAGGTTACGGACACTGAAGCTTTCTTT,CASSQVTDTEAFF
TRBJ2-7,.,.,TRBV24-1,TGTGCCACCAGTGAAAGGGGTTACGAGCAGTACTTC,CATSERGYEQYF
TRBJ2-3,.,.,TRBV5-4,TGTGCCAGCAGCTTGCCTAGCGCCAATTTAGATACGCAGTATTTT,CASSLPSANLDTQYF
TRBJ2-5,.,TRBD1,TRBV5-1,TGCGCCAGCAGCTTACAGGGGTCCCAAGAGACCCAGTACTTC,CASSLQGSQETQYF
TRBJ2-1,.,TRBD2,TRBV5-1,TGCGCCAGCAGCTTGCTCGTTCTAGCGGGAACCTACAATGAGCAGTTCTTC,CASSLLVLAGTYNEQFF
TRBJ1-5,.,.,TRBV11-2,TGTGCCAGCAGCTTCCAGGACAATCAGCCCCAGCATTTT,CASSFQDNQPQHF
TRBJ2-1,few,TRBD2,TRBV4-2,TGTGCCAGCAGCCAAGGATGGACTAGCGGATACAATGAGCAGTTCTTC,CASSQGWTSGYNEQFF
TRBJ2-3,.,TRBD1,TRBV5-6,TGTGCCAGCAGCCTCCCTACGACAGGGGTGGGCACAGATACGCAGTATTTT,CASSLPTTGVGTDTQYF
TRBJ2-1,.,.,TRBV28,TGTGCCAGCAGTTCCCCTCGTAGCGATGAGCAGTTCTTC,CASSSPRSDEQFF
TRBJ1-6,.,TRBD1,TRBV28,TGTGCCAGCAGTCCAACGGACAGGGATAATTCACCCCTCCACTTT,CASSPTDRDNSPLHF
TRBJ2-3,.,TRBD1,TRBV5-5,TGTGCCAGCAGCGCGCCCACAGGGGTTATAGATACGCAGTATTTT,CASSAPTGVIDTQYF
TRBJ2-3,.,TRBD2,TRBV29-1,TGCAGCACCGAGCGGGGGGGCGGAGTGGATACGCAGTATTTT,CSTERGGGVDTQYF
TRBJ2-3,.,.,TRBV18,TGTGCCAGCTTCCCCTCCGGGCGGGGCACAGATACGCAGTATTTT,CASFPSGRGTDTQYF
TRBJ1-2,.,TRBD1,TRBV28,TGTGCCAGCAGATCTATGACAGGGAACTATGGCTACACCTTC,CASRSMTGNYGYTF
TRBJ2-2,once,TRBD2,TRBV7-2,TGTGCCAGCAGGCAGGCTAGCGGGAGGGCCGGGGAGCTGTTTTTT,CASRQASGRAGELFF
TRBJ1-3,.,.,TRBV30,TGTGCCTGGAGTGGCGGCAGTTTAAACACCATATATTTT,CAWSGGSLNTIYF
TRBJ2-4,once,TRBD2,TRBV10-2,TGCGCCAGCAGTGAGTGGGGCGGGAGGGCCTCGCCGAACATTCAGTACTTC,CASSEWGGRASPNIQYF
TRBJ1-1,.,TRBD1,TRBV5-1,TGCGCCAGCTCCAGGGGGGCGAACACTGAAGCTTTCTTT,CASSRGANTEAFF
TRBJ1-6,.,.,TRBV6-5,TGTGCCAGCGGCCGTATCTATAATTCACCCCTCCACTTT,CASGRIYNSPLHF
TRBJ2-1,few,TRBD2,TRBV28,TGTGCCAGCGTAACCGGGACTAGCCTCAATGAGCAGTTCTTC,CASVTGTSLNEQFF
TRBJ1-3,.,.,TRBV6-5,TGTGCCAGTCAACAGGGACCTGGAAACACCATATATTTT,CASQQGPGNTIYF
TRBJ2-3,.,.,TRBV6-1,TGTGCCAGCAGTGAGCTCAGACCCGGGAGATGGGATACGCAGTATTTT,CASSELRPGRWDTQYF
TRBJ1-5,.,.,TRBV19,TGTGCCAGTAGTGAGGGTCCATTTGGCAATCAGCCCCAGCATTTT,CASSEGPFGNQPQHF
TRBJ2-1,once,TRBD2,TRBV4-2,TGTGCCAGCAGCCGGGAGGCTAGCGGGAGGTACAATGAGCAGTTCTTC,CASSREASGRYNEQFF
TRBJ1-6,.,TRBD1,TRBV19,TGTGCCAGCAAGACAGGGATCTATTCACCCCTCCACTTT,CASKTGIYSPLHF